This T cell receptor beta chain was obtained from a study of cytomegalovirus exposure and HLA in healthy donors. Findings of the study overall: The study carried out a later analysis of TCR beta sequences. It associated approximately 16,000 of them with specific HLA alleles at a false discovery rate of 0.05.

PCR primers comprised 60 Vbeta and 13 Jbeta primers. The authors' processing: Around 11 million shared chains were among approximately 80 million unique TCR beta chains counted in a later analysis. The protocol was immunoSEQ multiplex PCR, while the TCRdb copy is restricted to in-frame clones and leaves out a portion. V and J calls and clone size are those listed in that table; D and trimming were worked out from the DNA. The sample has under 150,000 clones, around 10% seen once. For this clone: The antigen remains undetermined.

Germline values: CDR1 SGHTA, CDR2 FQGNSA. V lost 7 bases and J 3 bases, leaving 13 bases between the germline ends. This CDR3 contains 14 residues. This TCR was sampled from a male donor in good health and CMV-seronegative. Material for sequencing was PBMCs. The V call is TRBV7-2, the J call TRBJ2-1, with D uncertain. The CDR3 nucleotides are TGTGCCAGCACCCACGGTTTTAGCTACAATGAGCAGTTCTTC. This encodes CASTHGFSYNEQFF.